Here is one T cell receptor beta chain with its context. Study processing details: Nucleated cell counts were estimated from reference gene primer amplification. Measured with immunoSEQ multiplex PCR; TCRdb has only the in-frame clones, and not every one. D and trimming come from the DNA, and the V and J calls and clone size come from that table. The sample carries over 200,000 clones, about 90% recorded once. These data come from a study of blood T cell repertoires in COVID-19. The CDR3 sequence is 15 residues long. Germline V CDR1 and CDR2: MDHEN, SYDVKM. With V trimmed by 4 bases and J by 9 bases, 4 bases remained unmatched.

The source material was peripheral blood. The chain joins TRBV28 to TRBJ2-1, with 15 bases identical to TRBD2. This TCR came from a man in his 60s with COVID-19, enrolled during active disease. CDR3 coding DNA: TGTGCCAGCAGTTGGACTAGCGGGAGGGCCTCTGAGCAGTTCTTC. Translating it yields CASSWTSGRASEQFF.